This T cell receptor beta chain is drawn from a study of response to subunit inactivated influenza vaccine. Study-wide results and caveats: Every seasonal influenza vaccination brings in few new T cells, the authors suggested.

TCRdb reanalysed the RT-PCR reads using MiXCR and keeps one entry per CDR3 protein. This table holds fewer than 350,000 distinct CDR3 sequences, 21% found once. This clonotype showed up just a few times. Its matching antigen is unknown. This specimen consisted of PBMCs from blood, obtained less than 22 months after vaccination. The receptor was derived from a man aged 50 to 69 who received an inactivated influenza vaccine.

As DNA, the CDR3 is TGTGCCAGCAGTTTAGTATCGTTCAGGGTTGGCCATGGCTACACCTTC. Amino acids: CASSLVSFRVGHGYTF. The rearrangement uses TRBV12-3 or TRBV12-4 and TRBJ1-2; a possible D gene is TRBD1 (5 bases). V lost 1 base and J 6 bases, leaving 18 bases between the germline ends. There are 16 residues in the CDR3.